This T cell receptor (beta chain) derives from a study of T cells in narcolepsy. Study-level background: Healthy controls were enrolled alongside patients with narcolepsy type 1 or type 2. Broader study findings: Blood of same and different patients, but not healthy controls, reportedly held recurring autoreactive clonotypes. Comparing one patient's CSF and blood CD4+ clonotypes highlighted HCRT- and TRIB2-specific autoreactive clonotypes. Autoreactive clone sequences were missing from some blood memory CD4+ repertoires.

With respect to this clone: Its cognate antigen is unknown.

Sequencing was performed with immunoSEQ multiplex PCR; in TCRdb, only in-frame clones are kept and a portion is missing. The sample lists 25,000 to 35,000 clones, around 80% occurring once. V lost 4 bases and J lost 0, with 10 bases in between. CDR1 and CDR2 (germline): SGHTA, FQGNSA. This CDR3 is built from 14 residues. The chain is built from TRBV7-2 and TRBJ2-7; D unclear. Sequencing was carried out using CD45RA- memory CD4+ T cells from PBMCs. The source is a human donor with narcolepsy. CDR3 protein: CASSSDGYSYEQYF. The DNA for the CDR3 is TGTGCCAGCAGCTCCGACGGTTACTCCTACGAGCAGTACTTC.